What follows are 20 T cell receptor beta chains derived from one specimen sequenced in a study of blood T cells in healthy people across ages. The second PCR ran roughly 7 to 11 cycles with a sample-barcoded 5' primer and J-beta primers. TCRdb ran MiXCR on the 5' RACE reads and lists one entry per CDR3 protein. The sample holds about a million distinct CDR3 sequences, more than 30% seen once. Source material: blood. These receptors originate from a man aged 18-30 years in good health.

The chain joins TRBV24-1 to TRBJ1-5, with unresolved D. Trimming took off 1 base at V and 9 bases at J, with 12 bases between the two ends. Germline V CDR1 and CDR2: KGHDR, SFDVKD. The CDR3 consists of 14 residues. CDR3 region: CATSDFTASRPQHF. DNA for the CDR3: TGTGCCACCAGTGATTTTACGGCCTCGAGGCCCCAGCATTTT.

The chain is built from TRBV27 and TRBJ2-7, with TRBD2 as a possible D gene (6 bases). V shed 3 bases and J shed 2 bases, with 20 bases lying between them. The germline V gene encodes CDR1 MNHEY and CDR2 SMNVEV (reference sequence). CDR3 size: 17 residues. CDR3: CASSLSGGSTIPYEQYF. DNA of the CDR3: TGTGCCAGCAGTTTGAGTGGGGGGTCCACGATCCCCTACGAGCAGTACTTC.

The chain is built from TRBV7-2 and TRBJ1-5, with a weak D call TRBD1 (6 bases). This CDR3 is built from 14 residues. Germline V lookup: CDR1 SGHTA, CDR2 FQGNSA. Trimming took 5 bases from V and 5 from J, leaving 13 bases between them. This chain's CDR3 is CASSTGHAHQPQHF. As DNA, the CDR3 is TGTGCCAGCAGCACGGGACATGCCCATCAGCCCCAGCATTTT.

In DNA form, the CDR3 reads TGTGCCACCGCCCTAATAGGGAAAAGGACGAACACTGAAGCTTTCTTT. Translation gives CATALIGKRTNTEAFF. This rearrangement joins TRBV27 to TRBJ1-1; no definite D call. V was cut by 10 bases and J by 1 base, with 22 bases left in between. CDR3 size: 16 residues. The germline V gene has CDR1 MNHEY and CDR2 SMNVEV (reference sequence).

The gene calls are TRBV12-3 or TRBV12-4 and TRBJ2-3; D may correspond to TRBD1 or TRBD2 (5 bases each). The CDR3 length is 17 residues. The germline V and J ends were trimmed by 2 bases and 2 bases, with 17 bases remaining between them. CDR3 DNA sequence: TGTGCCAGCAGTTTATTGACCCGGGACGGGTACACAGATACGCAGTATTTT. Translation gives CASSLLTRDGYTDTQYF.

Of note for this clonotype: One end of the junction varies from germline; a read error may be responsible. The V call is TRBV4-3, the J call TRBJ2-3, with D perhaps assigned TRBD1 or TRBD2 (5 bases each). The length of the CDR3 is 17 residues. Per germline, CDR1 LGHNA and CDR2 YSLEER. The CDR3, as DNA: TGCGCCAGCAGCCAAGAACGGGACGACACAAGGGGCGATTCGCAATATTTT. Translation: CASSQERDDTRGDSQYF.

V gene TRBV7-2 combines with J gene TRBJ1-4, with TRBD1 matching over 7 bases. The CDR3 contains 14 residues. V shed 7 bases, J shed 6 bases, and the junction held 8 bases outside the gene matches. From germline, CDR1 is SGHTA and CDR2 FQGNSA. The CDR3 bases are TGTGCCAGCACCACAGGGGTCAGCGATGAAAAACTGTTTTTT. Protein product: CASTTGVSDEKLFF.

This clonotype has more than one count but fewer than ten. V gene TRBV27 combines with J gene TRBJ2-7, with a tentative D call TRBD1 (5 bases). Looked up from germline, CDR1 is MNHEY and CDR2 is SMNVEV (reference sequence). Trimming stripped 2 bases from V and 3 bases from J, with 8 bases between. This CDR3 comprises 13 residues. The CDR3 sequence is CASSLKQGYEQYF. The CDR3 nucleotides are TGTGCCAGCAGTTTAAAGCAGGGCTACGAGCAGTACTTC.

The genes are TRBV6-6 and TRBJ1-1, with D hard to call. The germline gives CDR1 MNHNY, CDR2 SVGAGI (reference sequence). V was clipped by 2 bases and J by 10 bases, with 11 bases between them. This CDR3 has 12 residues. CDR3 coding DNA: TGTGCCAGCAGTTACATAGACCCTGGAGCTTTCTTT. This gives the protein CASSYIDPGAFF.

This clonotype has only a few counts. CDR3 in amino acids: CASSLEGRGAPSDTQYF. For the CDR3, the DNA is TGTGCCAGCAGCTTAGAGGGGCGGGGGGCCCCTTCAGATACGCAGTATTTT. The V call is TRBV7-2, the J call TRBJ2-3, with TRBD2 identical over 8 bases. The V gene's germline CDR1 is SGHTA and CDR2 FQGNSA. This CDR3 has 17 residues. The trim removed 1 base at V and 4 bases at J, leaving 10 bases unmatched.

This clonotype came up a few times. This sequence joins TRBV13 and TRBJ1-5, with D possibly matching TRBD1 (5 bases). Between the trimmed V and J ends, which lost 4 bases and 7 bases, there was a span of 17 bases. The germline V gene has CDR1 PRHDT and CDR2 FYEKMQ (reference sequence). This CDR3 spans 15 amino acids. Here the CDR3 reads CASSSKGTPGQPQHF. DNA for the CDR3: TGTGCCAGCAGCTCCAAAGGGACCCCCGGCCAGCCCCAGCATTTT. Full variable domain (outside the CDR3, taken from reference TRBV13 and TRBJ1-5): AAGVIQSPRHLIKEKRETATLKCYPIPRHDTVYWYQQGPGQDPQFLISFYEKMQSDKGSIPDRFSAQQFSDYHSELNMSSLELGDSALYFCASSSKGTPGQPQHFGDGTRLSIL.

Only a few counts were recorded for this clonotype. J is TRBJ2-1 and V is TRBV12-3 or TRBV12-4; 8 positions agree with TRBD2. This CDR3 contains 16 residues. V gave up 7 bases and J gave up 4 bases; unmatched junction bases: 12. The CDR3 coding sequence is TGTGCCAGCACTAATAGCGGGGCACCCCTTTACAATGAGCAGTTCTTC. Translated, it gives CASTNSGAPLYNEQFF.

The J gene is TRBJ1-1, the V gene TRBV6-2 or TRBV6-3; TRBD1 agrees at 7 bases. CDR1 and CDR2 from the germline V gene are MNHEY and SVGEGT. V trimming: 5 bases; J trimming: 1 base; junction bases outside the gene matches: 7. This CDR3 has 15 residues. The CDR3 protein is CASSISAGGNTEAFF. The CDR3 nucleotides read TGTGCCAGCAGTATTTCCGCAGGGGGGAACACTGAAGCTTTCTTT.

In DNA, the CDR3 is TGTGCCAGCAGCGTCCGGGACACAGGCACAGATACGCAGTATTTT. Residues: CASSVRDTGTDTQYF. J is TRBJ2-3 and V is TRBV7-9; maybe TRBD1 (6 bases). Between the trimmed V and J ends, which lost 5 bases and 1 base, there was a span of 13 bases. CDR3 size: 15 residues. Per germline, CDR1 SEHNR and CDR2 FQNEAQ (reference sequence).

This clonotype was observed many times. V usage is TRBV4-2 and J usage is TRBJ2-1; unclear D gene. Germline lookup yields CDR1 LGHNA and CDR2 YNFKEQ. The CDR3 runs 17 residues. The ends were cut back, 0 bases at V and 2 bases at J, with 14 bases in the middle. The CDR3 spells CASSQDGAQDPYNEQFF. The CDR3 region has the DNA TGTGCCAGCAGCCAAGATGGCGCGCAAGATCCCTACAATGAGCAGTTCTTC.

The rearrangement uses TRBV5-1 and TRBJ2-1, with D perhaps matching TRBD2 (6 bases). The germline CDR1 and CDR2 sequences are SGHRS and YFSETQ. The CDR3 runs 16 residues. The ends were cut back, 4 bases at V and 5 bases at J, with 19 bases in the middle. CDR3 bases: TGCGCCAGCAGCGGGGGGTTCGGAACAGTTAACAATGAGCAGTTCTTC. Translation gives CASSGGFGTVNNEQFF. Using reference TRBV5-1 and TRBJ2-1 for the parts outside the CDR3, the full variable domain is KAGVTQTPRYLIKTRGQQVTLSCSPISGHRSVSWYQQTPGQGLQFLFEYFSETQRNKGNFPGRFSGRQFSNSRSEMNVSTLELGDSALYLCASSGGFGTVNNEQFFGPGTRLTVL.

This clonotype was seen only a few times. The genes are TRBV2 and TRBJ1-2; no definite D call. Per germline, CDR1 SNHLY and CDR2 FYNNEI. The CDR3 spans 14 residues. V shed 6 bases and J shed 3 bases, with 14 bases lying between them. This CDR3 reads CASSASRRDYGYTF. The DNA for the CDR3 is TGTGCCAGCAGCGCCTCTCGGAGAGACTATGGCTACACCTTC.

The rearrangement links TRBV14 to TRBJ2-7, with a possible D match to TRBD1 (5 bases). Germline V lookup: CDR1 SGHDN, CDR2 FVKESK. This CDR3 contains 14 residues. Trimming took 1 base from V and 2 from J, leaving 9 bases between them. CDR3 sequence reads: CASSQGWGTYEQYF. The CDR3 DNA sequence: TGTGCCAGCAGCCAAGGTTGGGGCACCTACGAGCAGTACTTC.

This clonotype was seen a few times. DNA of the CDR3: TGTGCCAGCAGAAGAGGTCCCCCTGTGGCCAATCAGCCCCAGCATTTT. Translation gives CASRRGPPVANQPQHF. The chain recombines TRBV6-6 with TRBJ1-5; D not resolved. Germline CDR1 reads MNHNY; CDR2 reads SVGAGI (reference sequence). V dropped 6 bases and J dropped 3 bases, with 18 bases sitting between them. The CDR3 has 16 residues.

The chain employs TRBV5-4 and TRBJ1-1; a possible D gene is TRBD1 (6 bases). The CDR3 spans 15 residues. Germline loops: CDR1 SGHNT, CDR2 YYREEE (reference sequence). Deletions cut 5 bases from V and 4 bases from J, with 18 bases between. The CDR3 here is CASSSGTWVSTEAFF. DNA for the CDR3: TGTGCCAGCAGTTCCGGGACATGGGTGAGCACTGAAGCTTTCTTT. Supplemented by reference TRBV5-4 and TRBJ1-1, the full variable domain reads ETGVTQSPTHLIKTRGQQVTLRCSSQSGHNTVSWYQQALGQGPQFIFQYYREEENGRGNFPPRFSGLQFPNYSSELNVNALELDDSALYLCASSSGTWVSTEAFFGQGTRLTVV.